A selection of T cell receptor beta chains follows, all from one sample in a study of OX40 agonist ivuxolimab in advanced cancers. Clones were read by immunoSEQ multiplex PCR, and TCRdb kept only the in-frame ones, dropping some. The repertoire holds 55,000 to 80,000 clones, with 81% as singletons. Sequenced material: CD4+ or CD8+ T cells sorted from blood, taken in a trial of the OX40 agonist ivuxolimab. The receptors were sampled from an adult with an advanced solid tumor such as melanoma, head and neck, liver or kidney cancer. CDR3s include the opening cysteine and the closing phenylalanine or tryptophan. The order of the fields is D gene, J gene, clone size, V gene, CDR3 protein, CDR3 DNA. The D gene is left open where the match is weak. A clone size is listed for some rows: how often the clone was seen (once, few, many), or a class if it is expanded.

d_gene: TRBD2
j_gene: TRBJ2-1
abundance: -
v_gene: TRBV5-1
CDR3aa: CASSLGLTSGAYNEQFF
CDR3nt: TGCGCCAGCAGCTTGGGTCTTACTAGCGGGGCCTACAATGAGCAGTTCTTC

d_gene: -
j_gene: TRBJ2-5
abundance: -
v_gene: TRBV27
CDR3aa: CASSFSPVGETQYF
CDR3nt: TGTGCCAGCAGTTTTTCCCCCGTGGGGGAGACCCAGTACTTC

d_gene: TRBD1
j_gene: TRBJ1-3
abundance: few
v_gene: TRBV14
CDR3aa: CASSQDRGNTIYF
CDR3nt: TGTGCCAGCAGCCAAGACAGGGGGAACACCATATATTTT

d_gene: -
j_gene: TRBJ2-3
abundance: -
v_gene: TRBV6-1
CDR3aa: CASSQGGAATQYF
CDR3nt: TGTGCCAGCAGCCAAGGGGGGGCCGCAACGCAGTATTTT

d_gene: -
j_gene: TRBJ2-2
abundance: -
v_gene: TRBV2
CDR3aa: CASSERVENTGELFF
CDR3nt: TGTGCCAGCAGTGAAAGGGTAGAAAACACCGGGGAGCTGTTTTTT

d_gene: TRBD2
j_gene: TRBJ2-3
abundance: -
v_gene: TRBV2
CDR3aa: CASSASGGPTDTQYF
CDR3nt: TGTGCCAGCAGTGCTAGCGGGGGACCCACAGATACGCAGTATTTT

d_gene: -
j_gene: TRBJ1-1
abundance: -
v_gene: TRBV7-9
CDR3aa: CASNSPTGSSGNTEAFF
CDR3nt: TGTGCCAGCAACTCCCCGACAGGTAGTAGTGGGAACACTGAAGCTTTCTTT

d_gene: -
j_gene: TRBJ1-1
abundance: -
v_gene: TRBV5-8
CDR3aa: CASSWGEDTEAFF
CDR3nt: TGTGCCAGCAGCTGGGGGGAGGACACTGAAGCTTTCTTT

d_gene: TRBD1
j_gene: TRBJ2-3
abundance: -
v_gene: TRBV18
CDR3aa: CASSPDNRGRGATDTQYF
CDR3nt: TGTGCCAGCTCACCGGACAACAGGGGGCGCGGTGCCACAGATACGCAGTATTTT

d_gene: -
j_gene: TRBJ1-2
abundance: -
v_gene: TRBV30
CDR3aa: CAWSPGPLNTNYGYTF
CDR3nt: TGTGCCTGGAGTCCGGGCCCTCTTAACACTAACTATGGCTACACCTTC

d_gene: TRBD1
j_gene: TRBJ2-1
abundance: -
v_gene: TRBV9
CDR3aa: CASSSRQGTYNEQFF
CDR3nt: TGTGCCAGCAGCAGCAGACAGGGGACGTACAATGAGCAGTTCTTC

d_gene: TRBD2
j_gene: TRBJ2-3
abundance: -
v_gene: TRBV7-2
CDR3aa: CASSFRTSGGDTQYF
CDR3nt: TGTGCCAGCAGCTTCAGGACTAGCGGGGGAGATACGCAGTATTTT

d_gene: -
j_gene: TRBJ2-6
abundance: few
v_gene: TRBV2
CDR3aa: CASSDGRGFGANVLTF
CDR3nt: TGTGCCAGCAGTGACGGCAGGGGTTTTGGGGCCAACGTCCTGACTTTC

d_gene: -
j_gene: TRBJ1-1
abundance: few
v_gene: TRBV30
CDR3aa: CAWSPTRAEAFF
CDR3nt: TGTGCCTGGAGTCCCACACGAGCGGAAGCTTTCTTT

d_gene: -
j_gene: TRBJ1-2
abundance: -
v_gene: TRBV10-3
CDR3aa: CAISESSGNYGYTF
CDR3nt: TGTGCCATCAGTGAGTCCAGCGGGAACTATGGCTACACCTTC

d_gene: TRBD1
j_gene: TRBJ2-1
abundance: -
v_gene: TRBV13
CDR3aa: CASSPPSQGAFNEQFF
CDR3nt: TGTGCCAGCAGCCCTCCCTCCCAGGGGGCCTTCAATGAGCAGTTCTTC

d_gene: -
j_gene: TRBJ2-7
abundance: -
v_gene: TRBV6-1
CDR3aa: CASSDGGATYEQYF
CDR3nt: TGTGCCAGCAGTGATGGCGGGGCCACCTACGAGCAGTACTTC

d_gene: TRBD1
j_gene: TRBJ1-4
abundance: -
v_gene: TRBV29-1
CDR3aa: CSVEGDRGREKLFF
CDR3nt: TGCAGCGTTGAAGGGGACAGGGGGCGTGAAAAACTGTTTTTT

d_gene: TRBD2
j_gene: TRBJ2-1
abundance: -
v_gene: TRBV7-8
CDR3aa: CASSLARTSGGPYNEQFF
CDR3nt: TGTGCCAGCAGCTTAGCTCGGACTAGCGGGGGGCCCTACAATGAGCAGTTCTTC

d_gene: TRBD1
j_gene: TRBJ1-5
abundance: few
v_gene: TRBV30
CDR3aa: CAWSVGTGGNQPQHF
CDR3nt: TGTGCCTGGAGTGTAGGGACAGGGGGCAATCAGCCCCAGCATTTT

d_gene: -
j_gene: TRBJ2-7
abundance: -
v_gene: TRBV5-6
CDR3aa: CASSLSDRPYEQYF
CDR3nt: TGTGCCAGCAGCTTGTCAGACAGGCCGTACGAGCAGTACTTC

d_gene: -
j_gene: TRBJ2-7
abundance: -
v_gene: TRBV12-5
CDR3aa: CASGLGSRTEQYF
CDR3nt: TGTGCTAGTGGTTTAGGAAGCAGGACCGAGCAGTACTTC

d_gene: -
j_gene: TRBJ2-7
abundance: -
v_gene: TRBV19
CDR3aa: CASSIGGRGPYEQYF
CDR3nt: TGTGCCAGTAGTATCGGGGGGCGCGGGCCCTACGAGCAGTACTTC

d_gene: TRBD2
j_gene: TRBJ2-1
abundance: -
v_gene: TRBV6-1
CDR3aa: CASLSGGSSYNEQFF
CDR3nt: TGTGCCAGTTTAAGCGGGGGGAGCTCCTACAATGAGCAGTTCTTC

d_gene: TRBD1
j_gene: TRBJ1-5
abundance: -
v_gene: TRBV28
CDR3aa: CASSWTGWAQPQHF
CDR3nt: TGTGCCAGCAGTTGGACAGGGTGGGCTCAGCCCCAGCATTTT

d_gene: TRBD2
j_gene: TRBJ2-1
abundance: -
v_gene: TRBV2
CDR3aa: CASSEARGLAGAGFF
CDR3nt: TGTGCCAGCAGTGAAGCGCGGGGACTAGCTGGGGCGGGGTTCTTC

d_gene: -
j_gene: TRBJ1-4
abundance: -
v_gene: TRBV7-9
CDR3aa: CASSLGGRGATNEKLFF
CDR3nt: TGTGCCAGCAGCTTAGGTGGCAGAGGGGCAACTAATGAAAAACTGTTTTTT

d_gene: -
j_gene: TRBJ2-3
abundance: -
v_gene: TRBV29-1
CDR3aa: CSVRGDTDTQYF
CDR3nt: TGCAGCGTTAGGGGGGACACAGATACGCAGTATTTT

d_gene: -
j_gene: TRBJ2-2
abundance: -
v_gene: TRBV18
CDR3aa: CASSPGTPVNTGELFF
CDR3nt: TGTGCCAGCTCACCCGGGACTCCGGTGAACACCGGGGAGCTGTTTTTT

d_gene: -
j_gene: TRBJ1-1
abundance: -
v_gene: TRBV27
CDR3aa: CASSLGGGRMNTEAFF
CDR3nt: TGTGCCAGCAGTTTAGGCGGTGGGAGGATGAACACTGAAGCTTTCTTT

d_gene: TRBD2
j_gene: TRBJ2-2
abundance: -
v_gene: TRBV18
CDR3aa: CASSPLPAGETGELFF
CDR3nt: TGTGCCAGCTCACCATTGCCAGCGGGAGAGACCGGGGAGCTGTTTTTT

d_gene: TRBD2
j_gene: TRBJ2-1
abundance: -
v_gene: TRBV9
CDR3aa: CASSTSGGAASYNEQFF
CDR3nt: TGTGCCAGCTCGACTAGCGGGGGGGCGGCCTCCTACAATGAGCAGTTCTTC

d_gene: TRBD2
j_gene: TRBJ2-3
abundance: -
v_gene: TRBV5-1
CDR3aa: CASSPGTSRTDTQYF
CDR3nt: TGCGCCAGCAGCCCCGGGACTAGTCGCACAGATACGCAGTATTTT

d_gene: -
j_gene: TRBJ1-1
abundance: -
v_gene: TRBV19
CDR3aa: CASNRGPKGAEAFF
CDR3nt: TGTGCCAGTAACCGCGGCCCGAAGGGCGCTGAAGCTTTCTTT

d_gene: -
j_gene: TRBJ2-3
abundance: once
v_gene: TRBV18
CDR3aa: CASSEEDTQYF
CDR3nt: TGTGCCAGCTCAGAGGAAGATACGCAGTATTTT

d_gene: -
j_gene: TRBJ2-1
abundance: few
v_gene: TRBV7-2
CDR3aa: CASSFYGGRTYNEQFF
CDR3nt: TGTGCCAGCAGCTTCTACGGTGGAAGGACCTACAATGAGCAGTTCTTC

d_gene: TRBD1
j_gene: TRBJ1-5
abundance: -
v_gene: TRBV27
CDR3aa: CASSRQGAYQPQHF
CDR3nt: TGTGCCAGCAGCCGGCAGGGGGCTTATCAGCCCCAGCATTTT

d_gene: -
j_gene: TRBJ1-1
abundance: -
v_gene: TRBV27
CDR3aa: CASSESVGTEAFF
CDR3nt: TGTGCCAGCAGTGAGTCAGTAGGTACTGAAGCTTTCTTT

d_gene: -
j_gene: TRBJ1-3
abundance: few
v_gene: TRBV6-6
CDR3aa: CASSYGPGLSGNTIYF
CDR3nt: TGTGCCAGCAGTTACGGTCCGGGGCTCTCTGGAAACACCATATATTTT

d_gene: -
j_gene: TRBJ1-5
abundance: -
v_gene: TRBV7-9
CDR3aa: CASSSDEGQPQHF
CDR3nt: TGTGCCAGCAGCTCCGACGAGGGCCAGCCCCAGCATTTT

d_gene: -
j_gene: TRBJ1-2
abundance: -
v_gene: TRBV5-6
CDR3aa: CASSLVVSRGGYTF
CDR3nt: TGTGCCAGCAGCTTGGTTGTATCAAGGGGTGGCTACACCTTC

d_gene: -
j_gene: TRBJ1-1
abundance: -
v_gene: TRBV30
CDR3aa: CAWSNQVNTEAFF
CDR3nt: TGTGCCTGGAGTAATCAGGTTAACACTGAAGCTTTCTTT